This is a list of T cell receptor beta chains from one sample in a study of identical twins. MiXCR, applied by TCRdb to the 5' RACE reads, yields one record per CDR3 protein. The table shows under 300,000 distinct CDR3 sequences, with roughly 13% occurring only once. This sample also appeared in a second study, on yellow fever vaccine responses in identical twins.

The sequenced sample consisted of memory (CD45RO+) T cells sorted from blood. The receptors were gathered from a woman younger than 30 in good health. CDR3s include the opening cysteine and the closing phenylalanine or tryptophan. A D gene is named only where the DNA matches it firmly. Clone size, where shown, is once, few, many, or a class for clones that have expanded.

j_call clone_size v_call d_call cdr3_nt cdr3_aa
TRBJ1-1 few TRBV30 . TGTGCCTGGAGTGGGCAGGGATATTTTGGGCCATTCTTT CAWSGQGYFGPFF
TRBJ2-5 few TRBV15 TRBD2 TGTGCCACCAGCCTCCCCCCCCAGGGAGGGGAGACCCAGTACTTC CATSLPPQGGETQYF
TRBJ1-2 many TRBV28 TRBD1 TGTGCCAGCAGTCCATCCTCGGGACAGGGGGCGCCTACGTTACGCTACACCTTC CASSPSSGQGAPTLRYTF
TRBJ2-5 . TRBV12-3/TRBV12-4 . TGTGCCAGCAGGAGACCCCAAGGGACCCAGTACTTC CASRRPQGTQYF
TRBJ2-3 . TRBV9 TRBD1 TGTGCCAGCAGCGCCCAGGGGGCGAAAGATACGCAGTATTTT CASSAQGAKDTQYF
TRBJ2-7 many TRBV6-2/TRBV6-3 . TGTGCCAGCAGTCCTACAGGGACATACGAGCAGTACTTC CASSPTGTYEQYF
TRBJ2-7 . TRBV6-1 TRBD1 TGTGCCAGCTCCCTCCCAGGGGGAACCTACGAGCAGTACTTC CASSLPGGTYEQYF
TRBJ2-3 many TRBV12-3/TRBV12-4 . TGTGCCAGCAGTGCAAACACAGATACGCAGTATTTT CASSANTDTQYF
TRBJ2-4 many TRBV6-2/TRBV6-3 . TGTGCCAGCAGTTCGTTCCAGGGTAGAGCCAAAAACATTCAGTACTTC CASSSFQGRAKNIQYF
TRBJ2-7 few TRBV5-5 . TGTGCCAGCAGCCAAGGGGAGGCCTACGAGCAGTACTTC CASSQGEAYEQYF
TRBJ2-7 . TRBV5-6 TRBD1 TGTGCCAGCAGCGGTACCGGGACAGTCTCCTACGAGCAGTACTTC CASSGTGTVSYEQYF
TRBJ2-3 . TRBV10-2 TRBD2 TGCGCCAGCAGACCCGGACTAGCGGCAGGGGCCCCAGATACGCAGTATTTT CASRPGLAAGAPDTQYF
TRBJ2-1 . TRBV20-1 TRBD2 TGCAGTGCTACCTCCTGGACTAGCGGGACGCGCAAAGAGCAGTTCTTC CSATSWTSGTRKEQFF
TRBJ2-1 few TRBV20-1 . TGCAGCGTCGACGATTCCTACAATGAGCAGTTCTTC CSVDDSYNEQFF
TRBJ1-2 . TRBV10-3 TRBD1 TGTGCCATTTACACTCTTTACAGGGGTGGCTACACCTTC CAIYTLYRGGYTF
TRBJ2-4 . TRBV7-6 TRBD2 TGTGCCAGCAGCGGACTAGCGGGAGTCAAAAACATTCAGTACTTC CASSGLAGVKNIQYF
TRBJ2-4 . TRBV20-1 TRBD2 TGCAGTGCTAGTCTGGCGGGGGTCAAAAACATTCAGTACTTC CSASLAGVKNIQYF
TRBJ1-1 few TRBV28 TRBD1 TGTGCCAGCGCCTACAGGGGAAGGATTACTGAAGCTTTCTTT CASAYRGRITEAFF
TRBJ2-3 . TRBV20-1 TRBD2 TGCAGTGCTAGAACGCAAAGACTAGCGGGAACTGATACGCAGTATTTT CSARTQRLAGTDTQYF
TRBJ2-2 . TRBV14 . TGTGCCAGCAGCCAAAGACAGGCTATCCCCGGGGAGCTGTTTTTT CASSQRQAIPGELFF
TRBJ2-3 . TRBV21-1 . TGTGCCAGCCCCTTGGGGACAGGCACAGATACGCAGTATTTT CASPLGTGTDTQYF
TRBJ2-5 . TRBV5-1 . TGCGCCAGCAGCCCAGACGGGGGGCAGGGGGAGACCCAGTACTTC CASSPDGGQGETQYF